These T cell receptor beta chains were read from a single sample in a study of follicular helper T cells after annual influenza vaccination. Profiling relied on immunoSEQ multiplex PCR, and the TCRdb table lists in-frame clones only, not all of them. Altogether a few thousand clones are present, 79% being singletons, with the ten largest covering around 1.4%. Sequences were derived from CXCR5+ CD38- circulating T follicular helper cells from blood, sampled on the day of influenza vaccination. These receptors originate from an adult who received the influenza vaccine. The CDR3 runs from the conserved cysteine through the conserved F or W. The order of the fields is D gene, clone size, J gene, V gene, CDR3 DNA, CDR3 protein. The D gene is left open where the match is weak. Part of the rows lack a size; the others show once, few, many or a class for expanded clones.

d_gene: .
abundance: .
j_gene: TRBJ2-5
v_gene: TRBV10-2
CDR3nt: TGCGCCAGCAGCCAAACCTCTGTGGGGGGCCACCAAGAGACCCAGTACTTC
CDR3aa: CASSQTSVGGHQETQYF

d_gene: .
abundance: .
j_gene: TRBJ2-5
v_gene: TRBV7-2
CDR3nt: TGTGCCAGCAGCTTAGCCTCACTAGCTGGGGAGACCCAGTACTTC
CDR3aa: CASSLASLAGETQYF

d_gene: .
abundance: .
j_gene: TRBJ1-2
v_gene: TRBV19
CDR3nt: TGTGCCAGTAACCCACCCTTAGGGAACTATGGCTACACCTTC
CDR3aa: CASNPPLGNYGYTF

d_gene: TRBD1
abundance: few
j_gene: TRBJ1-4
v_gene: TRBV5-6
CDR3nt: TGTGCCAGCGGCCGGCGGACAGGGCAAACTAATGAAAAACTGTTTTTT
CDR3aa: CASGRRTGQTNEKLFF

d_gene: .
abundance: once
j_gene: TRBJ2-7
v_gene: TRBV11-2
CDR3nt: TGTGCCAGCAGCCGAGGTTGGGGTAAGGGAACCTACGAGCAGTACTTC
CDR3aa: CASSRGWGKGTYEQYF

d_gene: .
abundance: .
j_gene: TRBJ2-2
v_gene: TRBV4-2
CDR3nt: TGTGCCAGCAGCCAAAATATCCTAAGTTGGTCCGGGGAGCTGTTTTTT
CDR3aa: CASSQNILSWSGELFF

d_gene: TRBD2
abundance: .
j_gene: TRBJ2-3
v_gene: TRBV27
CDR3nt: TGTGCCAGCAGTTTTAGGGCTAGCGGGGGGAGGAGCACAGATACGCAGTATTTT
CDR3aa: CASSFRASGGRSTDTQYF

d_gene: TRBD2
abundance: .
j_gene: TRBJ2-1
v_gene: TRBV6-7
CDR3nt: TGTGCCAGCAGTTACTCTCCTAGCGGGGGGTTACGTTCCACCTACAATGAGCAGTTCTTC
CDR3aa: CASSYSPSGGLRSTYNEQFF

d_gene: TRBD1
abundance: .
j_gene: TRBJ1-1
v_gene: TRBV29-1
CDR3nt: TGCAGCGTTGATGGTGGACAGGACACTGAAGCTTTCTTT
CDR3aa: CSVDGGQDTEAFF

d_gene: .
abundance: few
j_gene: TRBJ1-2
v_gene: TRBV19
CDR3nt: TGTGCCAGTACTCCAAACGGGTATGGCTACACCTTC
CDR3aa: CASTPNGYGYTF

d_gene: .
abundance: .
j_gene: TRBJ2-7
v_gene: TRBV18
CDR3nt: TGTGCCAGCTCACCAGCCGGGGTCGGGAACGAGCAGTACTTC
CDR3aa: CASSPAGVGNEQYF

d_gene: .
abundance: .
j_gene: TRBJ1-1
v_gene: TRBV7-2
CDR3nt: TGTGCCAGCAGCTTAGTGGGGGCGAACACTGAAGCTTTCTTT
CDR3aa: CASSLVGANTEAFF

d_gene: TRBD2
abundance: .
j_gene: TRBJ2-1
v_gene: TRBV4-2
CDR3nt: TGTGCCAGCAGCCAAGACTACCGGGGGGGCGCCTACAATGAGCAGTTCTTC
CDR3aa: CASSQDYRGGAYNEQFF

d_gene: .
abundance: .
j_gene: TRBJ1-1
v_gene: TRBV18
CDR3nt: TGTGCCAGCTCACCTGAGGGGGGTATCACTGAAGCTTTCTTT
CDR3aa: CASSPEGGITEAFF

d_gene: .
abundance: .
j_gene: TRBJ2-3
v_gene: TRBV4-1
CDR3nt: TGCGCCAGCAGCCAAGACGACGGGACAGATACGCAGTATTTT
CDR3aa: CASSQDDGTDTQYF

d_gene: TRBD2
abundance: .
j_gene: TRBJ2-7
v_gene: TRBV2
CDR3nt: TGTGCCAGCAGTCTCGGGCGGGGGGGCGCCTACGAGCAGTACTTC
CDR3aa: CASSLGRGGAYEQYF

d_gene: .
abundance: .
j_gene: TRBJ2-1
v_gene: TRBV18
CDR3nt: TGTGCCAGCTCACCGAAAGACAATGAGCAGTTCTTC
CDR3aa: CASSPKDNEQFF

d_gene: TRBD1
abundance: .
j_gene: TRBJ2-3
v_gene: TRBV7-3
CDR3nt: TGTGCCAGCAGCTTAAATGGCGGCAGGGGGCTGGGCACAGATACGCAGTATTTT
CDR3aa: CASSLNGGRGLGTDTQYF

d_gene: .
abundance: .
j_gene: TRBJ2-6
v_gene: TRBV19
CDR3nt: TGTGCCAGTAATGACCCAGGCCCAGACTCTGGGGCCAACGTCCTGACTTTC
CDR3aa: CASNDPGPDSGANVLTF

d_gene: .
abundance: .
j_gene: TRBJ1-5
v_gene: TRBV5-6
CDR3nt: TGTGCCAGCACCCTATGGGAGGTCCAGGGGCCCCAGCATTTT
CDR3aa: CASTLWEVQGPQHF

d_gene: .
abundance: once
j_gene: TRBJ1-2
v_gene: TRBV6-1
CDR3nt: TGTGCCAGCAGTGAATGGTCAGGCCCTAACTATGGCTACACCTTC
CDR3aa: CASSEWSGPNYGYTF

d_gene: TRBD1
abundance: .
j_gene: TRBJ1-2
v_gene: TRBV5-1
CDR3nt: TGCGCCAGCAGCCCCCGGGACAGGGGAATAGATGGCTACACCTTC
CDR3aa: CASSPRDRGIDGYTF

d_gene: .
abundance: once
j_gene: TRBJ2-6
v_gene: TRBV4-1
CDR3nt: TGCGCCAGCAGCCAAGTGTTTCGGCGGGGGCCCTCTGGGGCCAACGTCCTGACTTTC
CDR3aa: CASSQVFRRGPSGANVLTF

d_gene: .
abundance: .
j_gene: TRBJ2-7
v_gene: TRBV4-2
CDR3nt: TGTGCCAGCAGCTATCAAGGGGGGGGGAGCTCCTACGAGCAGTACTTC
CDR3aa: CASSYQGGGSSYEQYF

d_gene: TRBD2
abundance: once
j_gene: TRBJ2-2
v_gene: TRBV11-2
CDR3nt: TGTGCCAGCAGGGCCAGCGGGGGGAGCACCGGGGAGCTGTTTTTT
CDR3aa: CASRASGGSTGELFF

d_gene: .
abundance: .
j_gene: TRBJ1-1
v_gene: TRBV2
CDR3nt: TGTGCCAGCAACCCCTCAAACACTGAAGCTTTCTTT
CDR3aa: CASNPSNTEAFF

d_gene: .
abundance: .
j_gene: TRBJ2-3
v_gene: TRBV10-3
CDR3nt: TGTGCCATCAGTGGAGGCAGGGGCGATACGCAGTATTTT
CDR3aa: CAISGGRGDTQYF

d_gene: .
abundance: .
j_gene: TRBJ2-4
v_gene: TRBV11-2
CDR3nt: TGTGCCAGCAGCCAAAGCTGGGCAGTAGCCAAAAACATTCAGTACTTC
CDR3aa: CASSQSWAVAKNIQYF

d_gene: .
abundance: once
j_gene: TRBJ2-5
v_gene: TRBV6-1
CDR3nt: TGTGCCAGCAGTGAAGCGGAGACCCAGTACTTC
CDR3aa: CASSEAETQYF

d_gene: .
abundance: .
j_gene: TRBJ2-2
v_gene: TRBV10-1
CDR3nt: TGCGCCAACACCGATCCCACCGGGGAGCTGTTTTTT
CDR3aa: CANTDPTGELFF

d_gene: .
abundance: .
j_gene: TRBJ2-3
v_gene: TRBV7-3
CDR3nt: TGTGCCAGCAGCTTTCGTGGCACAGATACGCAGTATTTT
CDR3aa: CASSFRGTDTQYF

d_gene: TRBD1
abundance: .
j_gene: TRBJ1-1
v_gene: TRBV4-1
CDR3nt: TGCGCCAGCAGAACAGGACAGGACACTGAAGCTTTCTTT
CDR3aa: CASRTGQDTEAFF

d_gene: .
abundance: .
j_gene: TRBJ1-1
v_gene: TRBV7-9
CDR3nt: TGTGCCAGTCAACCAGGGACGAACACTGAAGCTTTCTTT
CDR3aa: CASQPGTNTEAFF

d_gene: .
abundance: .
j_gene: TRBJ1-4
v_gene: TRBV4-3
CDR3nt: TGCGCCAGCAGCCAAGACGGACAGTATGAAAAACTGTTTTTT
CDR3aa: CASSQDGQYEKLFF

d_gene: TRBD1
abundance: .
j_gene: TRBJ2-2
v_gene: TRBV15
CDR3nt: TGTGCCACCAGCAGGCGGACAGGGTTAAACACCGGGGAGCTGTTTTTT
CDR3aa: CATSRRTGLNTGELFF

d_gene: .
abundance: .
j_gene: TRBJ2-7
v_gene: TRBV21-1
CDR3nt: TGTGCCAGCATGATGACAGGGGGCGTAACAAGCCCCTACGAGCAGTACTTC
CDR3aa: CASMMTGGVTSPYEQYF

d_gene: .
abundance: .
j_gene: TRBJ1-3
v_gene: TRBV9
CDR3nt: TGTGCCAGCAGCGCTCAGGGAGGGGGTGGAAACACCATATATTTT
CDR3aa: CASSAQGGGGNTIYF

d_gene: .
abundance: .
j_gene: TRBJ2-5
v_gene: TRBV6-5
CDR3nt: TGTGCCAGCAGTTACGGAGGGAAAGAGACCCAGTACTTC
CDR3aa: CASSYGGKETQYF

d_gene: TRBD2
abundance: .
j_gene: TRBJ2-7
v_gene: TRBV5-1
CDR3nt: TGCGCCAGCAGCCGGGAGCCTTGGGTGGCGGGGGGGATCTCCTACGAGCAGTACTTC
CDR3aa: CASSREPWVAGGISYEQYF

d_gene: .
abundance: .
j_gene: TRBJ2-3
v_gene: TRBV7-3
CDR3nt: TGTGCCAGCAGCCCCCCCGGTAGCACAGATACGCAGTATTTT
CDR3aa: CASSPPGSTDTQYF

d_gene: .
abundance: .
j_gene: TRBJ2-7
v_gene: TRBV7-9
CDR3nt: TGTGCCAGCAGCTTAGAGGCTCACTACGAGCAGTACTTC
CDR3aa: CASSLEAHYEQYF